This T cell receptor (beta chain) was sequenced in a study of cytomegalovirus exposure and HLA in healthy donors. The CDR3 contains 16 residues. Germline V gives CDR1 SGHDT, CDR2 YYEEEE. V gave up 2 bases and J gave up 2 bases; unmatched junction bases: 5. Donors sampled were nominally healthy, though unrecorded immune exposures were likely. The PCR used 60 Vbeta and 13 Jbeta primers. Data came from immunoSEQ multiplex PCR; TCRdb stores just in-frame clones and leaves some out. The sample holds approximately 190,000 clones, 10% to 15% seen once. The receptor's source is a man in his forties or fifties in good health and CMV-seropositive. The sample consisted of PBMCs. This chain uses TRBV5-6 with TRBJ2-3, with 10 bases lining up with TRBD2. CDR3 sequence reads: CASSFFSGGPTDTQYF. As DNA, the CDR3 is TGTGCCAGCAGCTTTTTTAGCGGGGGGCCCACAGATACGCAGTATTTT.